Each of the 22 T cell receptor beta chains below was sequenced from the same sample in a study of blood T cell repertoires in COVID-19. Profiling relied on immunoSEQ multiplex PCR, and the TCRdb table lists in-frame clones only, not all of them. The sample lists fewer than 150,000 clones; over 80% were seen once. Input material: peripheral blood. Every receptor here comes from a woman aged 80 or over with acute or convalescent COVID-19.

The V call is TRBV7-9, the J call TRBJ2-5, with 12 bases identical to TRBD2. The CDR3 contains 15 residues. The germline CDR1 and CDR2 sequences are SEHNR and FQNEAQ (reference sequence). Trimming cost V 6 bases and J 4 bases; bases outside gene matches: 6. Here the CDR3 DNA reads TGTGCCAGCAGACGGACTAGCGGGGCCGGAGAGACCCAGTACTTC. Translating it yields CASRRTSGAGETQYF.

This chain's CDR3 is CSDHRERLTGELFF. As DNA, the CDR3 is TGCAGTGACCATCGGGAACGGTTGACCGGGGAGCTGTTTTTT. This chain connects TRBV29-1 to TRBJ2-2; D is possibly TRBD2 (5 bases). This CDR3 has 14 amino acids. The germline gives CDR1 SQVTM, CDR2 ANQGSEA.

The V gene is TRBV30, the J gene TRBJ1-4; tentative D call: TRBD1 (5 bases). CDR1 and CDR2 (germline): GTSNPN, SVGIG (reference sequence). The CDR3 is made up of 12 amino acids. V lost 1 base, J lost 8 bases, and 8 bases lay in between. The CDR3 DNA follows: TGTGCCTGGAGTGCCGGGGGAGAAAAACTGTTTTTT. It is translated as CAWSAGGEKLFF.

The chain links TRBV5-1 to TRBJ1-1; TRBD1 agrees at 8 bases. The junction had 9 bases not matched to a gene; V was cut back by 3 bases and J by 5 bases. Germline-derived CDR1 and CDR2 are SGHRS and YFSETQ. This CDR3 has 15 residues. The CDR3 is CASSSKGQGSTEAFF. CDR3 coding DNA: TGCGCCAGCAGCTCCAAAGGACAGGGAAGTACTGAAGCTTTCTTT. The full variable domain, its missing parts supplied by reference TRBV5-1 and TRBJ1-1, is KAGVTQTPRYLIKTRGQQVTLSCSPISGHRSVSWYQQTPGQGLQFLFEYFSETQRNKGNFPGRFSGRQFSNSRSEMNVSTLELGDSALYLCASSSKGQGSTEAFFGQGTRLTVV.

Here the CDR3 DNA reads TGTGCCATCAGTGAGCGTCAGGGGCTTGAAGCTTTCTTT. Protein sequence: CAISERQGLEAFF. The chain employs TRBV10-3 and TRBJ1-1, with D possibly TRBD1 on 6 matching bases. Germline-derived CDR1 and CDR2 are ENHRY and SYGVKD. This CDR3 has 13 amino acids. Trimming removed 2 bases from V and 7 bases from J, with 11 bases in between.

This clone appeared once. This chain links TRBV9 with TRBJ1-4, with D perhaps TRBD1 (6 bases). The CDR3 is 13 residues long. V was clipped by 0 bases and J by 8 bases, with 8 bases between them. CDR1 is SGDLS, CDR2 YYNGEE, per germline. Written as DNA, the CDR3 is TGTGCCAGCAGCGTAGCAACAGGGGAAAAACTGTTTTTT. Protein product: CASSVATGEKLFF.

CDR3 nucleotide sequence: TGCAGTGCTAGGGAGGGCTATGGCTACACCTTC. Its translation is CSAREGYGYTF. The chain is built from TRBV20-1 and TRBJ1-2; the D is unclear. The V end lost 3 bases, the J end lost 4 bases, and 6 bases lay between the germline ends. The length of the CDR3 is 11 residues. Germline CDR1 is DFQATT and CDR2 is SNEGSKA (reference sequence).

The chain combines TRBV7-2 with TRBJ1-1; a possible D gene is TRBD1 (5 bases). This CDR3 comprises 12 residues. Germline CDR1 is SGHTA and CDR2 is FQGNSA. Trimming cost V 5 bases and J 7 bases, with 11 bases left between them. This chain's CDR3 is CASSVQGGEAFF. The CDR3 DNA is TGTGCCAGCAGCGTCCAGGGCGGTGAAGCTTTCTTT.

The CDR3 coding sequence is TGCGCCAGCAGCCGGGGGCGGGGAGGGGTCGATGAGCAGTTCTTC. Amino acids: CASSRGRGGVDEQFF. The chain employs TRBV4-3 and TRBJ2-1; D possibly corresponds to TRBD2 (7 bases). V lost 4 bases to trimming and J lost 8 bases, with 18 bases between them. The CDR3 runs to 15 residues. CDR1 and CDR2 from the germline V gene are LGHNA and YSLEER.

The chain links TRBV4-2 to TRBJ1-2; D uncertain. Germline CDR1 and CDR2: LGHNA and YNFKEQ. Trimming left V 1 base short and J 6 bases short, with 15 bases between. The CDR3 sequence is 15 residues long. CDR3 nucleotide sequence: TGTGCCAGCAGCCAAGGCGGGCCTAACCTTGATGGCTACACCTTC. This codes for CASSQGGPNLDGYTF.

The genes are TRBV5-1 and TRBJ2-3; weak D call: TRBD2 (5 bases). With 1 base removed from V and 5 bases from J, the gap between germline ends came to 8 bases. CDR3 length: 13 residues. Per the germline V gene, CDR1 is SGHRS and CDR2 is YFSETQ. In nucleotides, the CDR3 is TGCGCCAGCAGCTTGTCGGGAATAGATACGCAGTATTTT. Amino acids: CASSLSGIDTQYF.

V usage is TRBV2 and J usage is TRBJ1-1, with D perhaps TRBD1 (6 bases). Germline V CDR1 and CDR2: SNHLY, FYNNEI. The CDR3 is made up of 15 amino acids. V dropped 7 bases and J dropped 0 bases, with 15 bases sitting between them. The CDR3 loop reads CASKYDRSMNTEAFF. CDR3 nucleotide sequence: TGTGCCAGCAAGTACGACAGGAGTATGAACACTGAAGCTTTCTTT.

The chain is built from TRBV9 and TRBJ2-7; a possible D gene is TRBD2 (5 bases). V was trimmed by 3 bases and J by 0 bases, leaving 10 bases between them. Germline V gives CDR1 SGDLS, CDR2 YYNGEE. The CDR3 has 14 residues. The CDR3 spells CASSALGSSYEQYF. CDR3 DNA: TGTGCCAGCAGCGCACTGGGGAGCTCCTACGAGCAGTACTTC. Full variable domain (rest looked up from reference TRBV9 and TRBJ2-7): DSGVTQTPKHLITATGQRVTLRCSPRSGDLSVYWYQQSLDQGLQFLIQYYNGEERAKGNILERFSAQQFPDLHSELNLSSLELGDSALYFCASSALGSSYEQYFGPGTRLTVT.

This clone was seen only once. This rearrangement joins TRBV11-2 to TRBJ1-3; 9 nucleotides line up with TRBD1. V was clipped by 5 bases and J by 3 bases; unmatched bases: 8. Germline V lookup: CDR1 SGHAT, CDR2 FQNNGV. The CDR3 covers 16 residues. This CDR3 reads CASSPTRTGVGNTIYF. The CDR3 nucleotides are TGTGCCAGCAGCCCTACCCGGACAGGGGTTGGAAACACCATATATTTT.

V and J are TRBV30 and TRBJ2-3; 9 bases map to TRBD2. Germline V CDR1 and CDR2: GTSNPN, SVGIG (reference sequence). The V gene end was trimmed by 3 bases and the J gene end by 5 bases; junction bases not matched to a gene: 12. The CDR3 sequence is 16 residues long. This chain's CDR3 is CAWSAARGGLGDTQYF. The CDR3 nucleotides read TGTGCCTGGAGCGCTGCGCGGGGGGGCCTAGGAGATACGCAGTATTTT. The full variable domain, in which reference TRBV30 and TRBJ2-3 provide the parts outside the CDR3, is SQTIHQWPATLVQPVGSPLSLECTVEGTSNPNLYWYRQAAGRGLQLLFYSVGIGQISSEVPQNLSASRPQDRQFILSSKKLLLSDSGFYLCAWSAARGGLGDTQYFGPGTRLTVL.

The chain has TRBV2 and TRBJ1-5, with a tentative D call TRBD1 (5 bases). This CDR3 comprises 14 residues. Germline assignment: CDR1 SNHLY and CDR2 FYNNEI. V lost 11 bases, J lost 4 bases, and 18 bases lay in between. The CDR3 nucleotides are TGTGCCTCAGCAGGACATCCTCGGAATCAGCCCCAGCATTTT. Translation gives CASAGHPRNQPQHF.

A single count supports this clone. J is TRBJ1-5 and V is TRBV30; TRBD1 is a possible D gene (6 bases). Germline V gene sequence: CDR1 GTSNPN, CDR2 SVGIG (reference sequence). Trimming cost V 2 bases and J 4 bases, with 12 bases left between them. This CDR3 is 14 amino acids long. Here the CDR3 DNA reads TGTGCCTGGAGTCCTCCAGGGGAGAATCAGCCCCAGCATTTT. Translation: CAWSPPGENQPQHF.

V usage is TRBV2 and J usage is TRBJ1-1; the D gene is possibly TRBD1 (5 bases). Per the germline V gene, CDR1 is SNHLY and CDR2 is FYNNEI. V lost 6 bases and J 1 base, leaving 12 bases between the germline ends. The CDR3 totals 14 residues. The CDR3 sequence is CASRVLQANTEAFF. As DNA, the CDR3 is TGTGCCAGCAGGGTTTTACAGGCGAACACTGAAGCTTTCTTT.

The genes are TRBV19 and TRBJ1-2; tentatively, D is TRBD1 (5 bases). Trimming cost V 6 bases and J 3 bases, with 11 bases left between them. The germline CDR1 and CDR2 sequences are LNHDA and SQIVND (reference sequence). This CDR3 contains 13 residues. The CDR3 sequence: CASRGGVYYGYTF. CDR3 sequence (DNA): TGTGCCAGTAGAGGAGGGGTGTACTATGGCTACACCTTC.

J is TRBJ2-1 and V is TRBV5-1; no clear D gene. CDR1 and CDR2 (germline): SGHRS, YFSETQ. Trimming pared 0 bases from V and 0 bases from J, leaving 7 bases between. This CDR3 is built from 15 residues. The CDR3 protein is CASSLEASSYNEQFF. CDR3 nucleotides: TGCGCCAGCAGCTTGGAAGCGAGCTCCTACAATGAGCAGTTCTTC.

This chain joins TRBV10-3 and TRBJ1-4; 11 bases agree with TRBD1. CDR3 length: 17 residues. V trimming: 9 bases; J trimming: 4 bases; junction bases outside the gene matches: 13. Germline CDR1 and CDR2: ENHRY and SYGVKD. For the CDR3, the DNA is TGTGCCATACCCCTGAACGGACAGGGGGCAAATAATGAAAAACTGTTTTTT. It codes for CAIPLNGQGANNEKLFF.

J is TRBJ1-2 and V is TRBV6-2 or TRBV6-3; D is unclear. Looked up from germline, CDR1 is MNHEY and CDR2 is SVGEGT. The CDR3 spans 15 residues. Trimming took 2 bases from V and 1 from J, leaving 11 bases between them. The CDR3 region is CASSYRPGVNYGYTF. The CDR3 DNA follows: TGTGCCAGCAGTTACCGGCCCGGAGTTAACTATGGCTACACCTTC.